What follows describes a single T cell receptor beta chain. CDR1 and CDR2 (germline): MGHRA, YSYEKL. The CDR3 is made up of 15 amino acids. With V trimmed by 3 bases and J by 4 bases, 4 bases remained unmatched. The data were taken from a study of OX40 agonist ivuxolimab in advanced cancers. Study information: The dose-escalation group included hepatocellular carcinoma, melanoma, renal cell carcinoma and head and neck cancer. Three individuals attained partial responses, comprising one hepatocellular carcinoma case and two cutaneous melanoma cases.

TCRdb keeps only in-frame clones here, not all; method: immunoSEQ multiplex PCR. Of some 80,000 clones listed, 94% were seen once; the top ten hold over 20%. Specimen: CD4+ or CD8+ T cells sorted from blood, collected in a trial of the OX40 agonist ivuxolimab. The V and J genes are TRBV4-1 and TRBJ2-7; 12 bases fit TRBD1. This receptor was taken from an adult with an advanced solid tumor such as melanoma, head and neck, liver or kidney cancer. The CDR3 region has the DNA TGCGCCAGCAGCCACTTGGGACAGGGGGCTTACGAGCAGTACTTC. Translation: CASSHLGQGAYEQYF.